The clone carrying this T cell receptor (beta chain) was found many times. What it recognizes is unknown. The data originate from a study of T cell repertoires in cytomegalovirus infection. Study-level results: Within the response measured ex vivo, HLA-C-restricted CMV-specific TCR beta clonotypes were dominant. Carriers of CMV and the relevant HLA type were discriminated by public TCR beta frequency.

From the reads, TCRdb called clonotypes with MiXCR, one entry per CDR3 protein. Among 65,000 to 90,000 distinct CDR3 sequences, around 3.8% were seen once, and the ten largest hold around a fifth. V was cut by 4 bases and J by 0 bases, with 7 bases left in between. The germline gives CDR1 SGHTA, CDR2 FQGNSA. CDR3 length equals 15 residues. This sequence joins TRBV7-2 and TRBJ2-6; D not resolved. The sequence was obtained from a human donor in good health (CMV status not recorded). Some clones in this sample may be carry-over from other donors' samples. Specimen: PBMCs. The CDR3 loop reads CASSSSGSGANVLTF. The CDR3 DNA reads TGTGCCAGCAGCTCGTCGGGCTCTGGGGCCAACGTCCTGACTTTC.